This TCR beta chain was sequenced during a study of blood T cell repertoires in COVID-19. Overall study context: T cells, B-cell-depleted T cells, or PBMCs supplied cDNA or gDNA.

J gave up 8 bases and V 4 bases, and 8 bases lay outside the gene matches. CDR1 is GTSNPN and CDR2 is SVGIG in the germline V gene (reference sequence). This CDR3 comprises 13 residues. Measured with immunoSEQ multiplex PCR; TCRdb has only the in-frame clones, and not every one. The table lists approximately 10,000 clones, around 85% of them singletons. The chain combines TRBV30 with TRBJ2-4, with 7 bases identical to TRBD1. The source material was peripheral blood. The receptor was isolated from a human donor in a cohort sampled during active COVID-19. CDR3 in DNA: TGTGCCTGGACGGACAGGCCTGGGGACATTCAGTACTTC. This translates into CAWTDRPGDIQYF.